These 9 T cell receptor beta chains originate from one sample sequenced in a study of blood T cells in healthy people across ages. Next came a second PCR, run for about 7 to 12 cycles, which used a sample-barcoded 5' primer along with a J-beta primer mix. One entry per CDR3 protein, called by TCRdb with MiXCR from the 5' RACE reads. The data contain 800,000 to 950,000 distinct CDR3 sequences, roughly 34% of them singletons. The sequencing input was blood. The receptors stem from a man aged 18 to 35 in good health.

The gene calls are TRBV9 and TRBJ2-3; D is unclear. Trimming shortened V by 0 bases and J by 2 bases, and 19 bases separated the two germline ends. Germline lookup yields CDR1 SGDLS and CDR2 YYNGEE. There are 18 residues in the CDR3. The DNA of the CDR3 is TGTGCCAGCAGCGTAGCCCTCCCAGACGGCGTCCCCACAGATACGCAGTATTTT. The encoded protein is CASSVALPDGVPTDTQYF.

The chain employs TRBV20-1 and TRBJ1-2; the match to TRBD1 covers 7 bases. Germline assignment: CDR1 DFQATT and CDR2 SNEGSKA (reference sequence). The CDR3 runs to 15 residues. Germline trimming cut 0 bases from V and 4 bases from J; bases unmatched to any gene: 8. The DNA of the CDR3 is TGCAGTGCTAGAGATCGTATAAGGGGGCCCTATGGCTACACCTTC. Its translation: CSARDRIRGPYGYTF.

This clonotype was counted only a few times. This chain links TRBV20-1 with TRBJ1-6; a weak D match, TRBD1 (5 bases). Germline CDR1 is DFQATT and CDR2 is SNEGSKA (reference sequence). This CDR3 is built from 15 residues. With 0 bases removed from V and 12 bases from J, the gap between germline ends came to 18 bases. As DNA, the CDR3 is TGCAGTGCTAGAGATGATCGGACAACGGTTCGACCCCTCCACTTT. This encodes CSARDDRTTVRPLHF.

V gene TRBV27 combines with J gene TRBJ1-2; D is uncertain. The germline V and J ends were trimmed by 0 bases and 8 bases, with 10 bases remaining between them. The CDR3 has 13 residues. The germline CDR1 and CDR2 sequences are MNHEY and SMNVEV (reference sequence). The CDR3 loop reads CASSLSDSLGYTF. DNA of the CDR3: TGTGCCAGCAGTTTATCGGATTCTTTGGGCTACACCTTC.

The chain has TRBV18 and TRBJ2-1; D may be TRBD1 (6 bases). The CDR3 covers 15 residues. V was trimmed by 1 base and J by 8 bases, leaving 15 bases between them. Per the germline V gene, CDR1 is KGHSH and CDR2 is LQKENI. CDR3 amino acids: CASSPQDSGIDEQFF. CDR3 bases: TGTGCCAGCTCACCACAGGACAGTGGAATTGATGAGCAGTTCTTC.

This clonotype has a count of ten or more. One junction end does not reproduce the germline sequence, and a read error may be involved. The V and J genes are TRBV12-3 or TRBV12-4 and TRBJ2-5, with D unclear. CDR3 length equals 14 residues. The CDR3 reads CASSFTGPREAQYF. CDR3 sequence (DNA): TGTGCCAGCAGTTTTACCGGTCCCAGAGAGGCCCAGTACTTC.

This clonotype was observed a single time. Germline and junction disagree at one end, which may indicate a read error. The V and J genes are TRBV24-1 and TRBJ2-1, with a possible D match to TRBD1 (5 bases). Germline CDR1 is KGHDR and CDR2 is SFDVKD. The CDR3 sequence is 16 residues long. The CDR3, as DNA: TGTGCCGCCAGTGATCTAGATCAGGGTTTGGGCAATGAGCAGTTCTTC. Amino acids: CAASDLDQGLGNEQFF.

The chain has TRBV5-5 and TRBJ2-5; D remains ambiguous. Trimming cost V 1 base and J 2 bases, with 9 bases left between them. The length of the CDR3 is 14 residues. In germline, CDR1 is SGHKS, CDR2 YYEKEE (reference sequence). The CDR3 DNA reads TGTGCCAGCAGCTTGCTCGCAAGACAAGAGACCCAGTACTTC. Translation gives CASSLLARQETQYF.

This clonotype has only a few counts. The chain carries TRBV6-5 and TRBJ2-1; D is uncertain. Germline CDR1 and CDR2: MNHEY and SVGAGI. The ends were cut back, 5 bases at V and 0 bases at J, with 14 bases in the middle. This CDR3 spans 16 amino acids. The CDR3 protein is CASSPRAANSYNEQFF. The CDR3 bases are TGTGCCAGCAGTCCCCGTGCCGCTAACTCCTACAATGAGCAGTTCTTC.